This TCR beta chain was profiled in a study of blood T cell repertoires in COVID-19. Study as a whole: Nucleic acid was either cDNA or gDNA, and it came from T cells, B-cell-depleted T cells, or PBMCs.

This CDR3 spans 13 amino acids. CDR1 is LNHDA and CDR2 is SQIVND in the germline V gene (reference sequence). Between the trimmed V and J ends, which lost 6 bases and 3 bases, there was a span of 8 bases. Under the authors' procedure: Counts of nucleated cells, estimated from reference gene primer amplification, were obtained. Clones were sequenced by immunoSEQ multiplex PCR, and TCRdb holds only the in-frame ones, with some missing. The V and J calls and clone size were taken over from that table, and D and trimming were inferred from the DNA. The sample records over 120,000 clones, approximately 80% being singletons.

Sequencing was performed on peripheral blood. The source is a man between 65 and 80 years old who had recovered from COVID-19. The chain recombines TRBV19 with TRBJ2-2; D is ambiguous. CDR3 sequence (DNA): TGTGCCAGTAGCCTTCCTTACACCGGGGAGCTGTTTTTT. Translated: CASSLPYTGELFF.